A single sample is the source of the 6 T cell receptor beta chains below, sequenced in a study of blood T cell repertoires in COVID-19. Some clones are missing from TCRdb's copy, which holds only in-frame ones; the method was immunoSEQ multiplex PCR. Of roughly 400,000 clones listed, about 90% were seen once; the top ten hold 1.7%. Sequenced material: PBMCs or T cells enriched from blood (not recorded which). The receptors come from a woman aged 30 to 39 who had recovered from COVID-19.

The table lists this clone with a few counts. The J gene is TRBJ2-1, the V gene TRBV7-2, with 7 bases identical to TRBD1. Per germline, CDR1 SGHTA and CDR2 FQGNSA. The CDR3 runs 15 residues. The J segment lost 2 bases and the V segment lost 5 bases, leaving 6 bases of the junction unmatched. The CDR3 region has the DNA TGTGCCAGCAGCCAGAGGACAGGTGCCTACAATGAGCAGTTCTTC. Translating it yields CASSQRTGAYNEQFF.

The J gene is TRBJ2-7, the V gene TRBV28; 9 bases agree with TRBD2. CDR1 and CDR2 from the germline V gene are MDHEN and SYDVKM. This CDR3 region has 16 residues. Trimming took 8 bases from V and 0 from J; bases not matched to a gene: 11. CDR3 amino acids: CASGEGTSGLSYEQYF. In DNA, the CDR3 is TGTGCCAGCGGTGAAGGAACTAGCGGGCTCTCCTACGAGCAGTACTTC.

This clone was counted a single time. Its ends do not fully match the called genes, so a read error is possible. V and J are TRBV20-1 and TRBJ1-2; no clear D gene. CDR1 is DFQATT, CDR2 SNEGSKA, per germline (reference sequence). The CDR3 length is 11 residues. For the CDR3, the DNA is TGCAGTGCTAGAGACCGATCCTCGGTTATCTTC. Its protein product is CSARDRSSVIF.

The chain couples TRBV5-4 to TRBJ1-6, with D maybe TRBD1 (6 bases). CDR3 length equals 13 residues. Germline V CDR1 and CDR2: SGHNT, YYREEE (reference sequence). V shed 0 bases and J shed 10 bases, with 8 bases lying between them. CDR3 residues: CASSLDRASPLHF. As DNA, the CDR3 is TGTGCCAGCAGCTTGGACAGGGCCTCACCCCTCCACTTT.

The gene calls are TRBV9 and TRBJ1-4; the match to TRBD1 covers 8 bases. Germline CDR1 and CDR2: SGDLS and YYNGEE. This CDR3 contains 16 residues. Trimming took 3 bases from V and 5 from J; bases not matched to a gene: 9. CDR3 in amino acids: CASSGADRAGNEKLFF. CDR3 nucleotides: TGTGCCAGCAGCGGCGCGGACAGGGCTGGAAATGAAAAACTGTTTTTT.

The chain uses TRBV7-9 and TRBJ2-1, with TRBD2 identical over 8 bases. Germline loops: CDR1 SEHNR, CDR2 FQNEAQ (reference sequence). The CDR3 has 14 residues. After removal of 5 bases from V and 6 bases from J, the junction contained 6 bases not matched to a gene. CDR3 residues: CASSQPTSANEQFF. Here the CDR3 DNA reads TGTGCCAGCAGCCAACCGACTAGCGCCAATGAGCAGTTCTTC.